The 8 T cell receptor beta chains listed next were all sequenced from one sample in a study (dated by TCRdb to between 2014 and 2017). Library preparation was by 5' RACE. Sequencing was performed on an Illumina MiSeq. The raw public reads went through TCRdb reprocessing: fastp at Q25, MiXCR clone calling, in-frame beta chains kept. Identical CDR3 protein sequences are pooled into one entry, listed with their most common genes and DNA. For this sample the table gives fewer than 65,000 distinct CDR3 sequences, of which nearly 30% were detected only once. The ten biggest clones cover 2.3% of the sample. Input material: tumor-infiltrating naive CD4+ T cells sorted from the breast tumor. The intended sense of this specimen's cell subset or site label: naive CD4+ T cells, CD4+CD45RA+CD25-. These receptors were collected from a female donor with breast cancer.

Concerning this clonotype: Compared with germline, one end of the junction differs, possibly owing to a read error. CDR3 protein: CASSFTGNTGAFF. The CDR3, as DNA: TGTGCCAGCAGTTTTACGGGGAACACTGGAGCTTTCTTT. The chain is built from TRBV12-3 or TRBV12-4 and TRBJ1-1; D ambiguous. This CDR3 spans 13 amino acids.

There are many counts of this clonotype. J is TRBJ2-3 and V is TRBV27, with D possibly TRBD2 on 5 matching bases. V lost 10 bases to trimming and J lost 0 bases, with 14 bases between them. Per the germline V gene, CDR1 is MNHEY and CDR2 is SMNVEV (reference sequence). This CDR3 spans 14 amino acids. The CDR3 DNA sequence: TGTGCCACCCTAGCCGGCGTGAGCACAGATACGCAGTATTTT. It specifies CATLAGVSTDTQYF.

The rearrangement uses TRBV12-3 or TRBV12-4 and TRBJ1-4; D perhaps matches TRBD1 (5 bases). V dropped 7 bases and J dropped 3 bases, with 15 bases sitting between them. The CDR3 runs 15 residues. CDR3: CASIIVQGSNEKLFF. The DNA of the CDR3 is TGTGCCAGCATTATCGTTCAGGGTTCTAATGAAAAACTGTTTTTT.

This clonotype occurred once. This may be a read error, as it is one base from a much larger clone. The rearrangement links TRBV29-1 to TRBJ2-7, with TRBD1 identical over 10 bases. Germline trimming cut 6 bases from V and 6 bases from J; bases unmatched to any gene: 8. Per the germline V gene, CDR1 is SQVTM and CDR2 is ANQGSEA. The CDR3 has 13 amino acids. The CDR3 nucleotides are TGCAGCGTCCGGGACAGGGGTCGTTCCGAGCAGTACGTC. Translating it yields CSVRDRGRSEQYV.

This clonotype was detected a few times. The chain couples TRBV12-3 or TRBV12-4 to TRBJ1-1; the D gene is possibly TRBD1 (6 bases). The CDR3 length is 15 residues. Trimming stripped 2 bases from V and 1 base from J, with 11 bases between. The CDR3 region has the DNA TGTGCCAGCAGTTTAAACAGGGCCTCGAACACTGAAGCTTTCTTT. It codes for CASSLNRASNTEAFF.

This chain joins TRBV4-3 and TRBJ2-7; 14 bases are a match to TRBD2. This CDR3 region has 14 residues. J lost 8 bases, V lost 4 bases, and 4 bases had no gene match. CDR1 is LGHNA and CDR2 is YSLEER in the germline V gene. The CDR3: CASSPGLAGEQQYF. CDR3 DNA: TGCGCCAGCAGCCCGGGACTAGCGGGAGAACAGCAGTACTTC.

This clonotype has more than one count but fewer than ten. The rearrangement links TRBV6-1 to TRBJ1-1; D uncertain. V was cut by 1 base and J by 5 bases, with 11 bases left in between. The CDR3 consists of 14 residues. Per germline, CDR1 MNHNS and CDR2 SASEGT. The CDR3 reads CASSEVGRGTEAFF. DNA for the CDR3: TGTGCCAGCAGTGAAGTAGGGCGAGGTACTGAAGCTTTCTTT.

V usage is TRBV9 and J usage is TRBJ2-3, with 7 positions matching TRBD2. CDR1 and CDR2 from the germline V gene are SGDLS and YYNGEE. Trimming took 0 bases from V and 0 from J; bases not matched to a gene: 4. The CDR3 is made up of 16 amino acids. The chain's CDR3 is CASSVESGVSTDTQYF. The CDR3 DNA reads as TGTGCCAGCAGCGTAGAGAGCGGGGTGAGCACAGATACGCAGTATTTT. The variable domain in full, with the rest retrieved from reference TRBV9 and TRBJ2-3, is DSGVTQTPKHLITATGQRVTLRCSPRSGDLSVYWYQQSLDQGLQFLIQYYNGEERAKGNILERFSAQQFPDLHSELNLSSLELGDSALYFCASSVESGVSTDTQYFGPGTRLTVL.